This T cell receptor (beta chain) was recovered during a study of blood T cell repertoires in COVID-19. CDR3 size: 14 residues. CDR1 SGHTA and CDR2 FQGTGA come from the germline V gene. Between the trimmed V and J ends, which lost 5 bases and 2 bases, there was a span of 12 bases. The protocol was immunoSEQ multiplex PCR, while the TCRdb copy is restricted to in-frame clones and leaves out a portion. The data show around 110,000 clones, with less than 85% seen just once and approximately 2.3% held by the top ten. V usage is TRBV7-3 and J usage is TRBJ2-5; weak D call: TRBD2 (7 bases). The sequenced sample consisted of peripheral blood. The source of this sequence is a man aged 25 to 40 with acute or convalescent COVID-19. The DNA for the CDR3 is TGTGCCAGCAGCCGCGGGGGCTCACAAGAGACCCAGTACTTC. As protein: CASSRGGSQETQYF.